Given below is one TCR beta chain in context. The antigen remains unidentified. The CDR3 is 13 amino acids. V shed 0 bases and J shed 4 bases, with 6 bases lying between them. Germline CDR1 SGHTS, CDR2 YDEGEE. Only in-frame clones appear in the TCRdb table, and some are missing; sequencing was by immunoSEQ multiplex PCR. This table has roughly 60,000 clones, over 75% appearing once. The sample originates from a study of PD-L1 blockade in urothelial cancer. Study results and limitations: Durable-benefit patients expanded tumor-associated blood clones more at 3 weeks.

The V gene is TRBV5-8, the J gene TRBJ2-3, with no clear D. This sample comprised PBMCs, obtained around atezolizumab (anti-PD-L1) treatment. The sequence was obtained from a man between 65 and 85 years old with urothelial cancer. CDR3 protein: CASSLVSADTQYF. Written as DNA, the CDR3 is TGTGCCAGCAGCTTGGTTTCCGCAGATACGCAGTATTTT.